This T cell receptor (beta chain) comes out of a study of CD8 T cells in Susac syndrome (dated by TCRdb to the late 2010s). Regarding the research as a whole: The study used repertoire sequencing to test whether antigen drove CD8+ T cell activation and differentiation in Susac syndrome. The clonality of the CD8+ T cell repertoire was compared across some eleven healthy donors, some 14 Susac syndrome patients and 15 multiple sclerosis patients.

Trimming at the junction amounts to 6 bases on V and 13 bases on J, and the germline ends lie 19 bases apart. The CDR3 covers 13 residues, taking in both the cysteine and the phenylalanine. Only the CDR3 region is kept as DNA, spanning 39 bases read in frame from base 1. Per the germline V gene, MNHEY is the CDR1 and SVGEGT is the CDR2. High-throughput TCR beta sequencing profiled peripheral blood CD8+ and CD4+ T cells from healthy donors, Susac syndrome patients and multiple sclerosis patients. Treatment-naive patients with stable or active relapsing-remitting disease fulfilling revised McDonald criteria were used as multiple sclerosis controls. Bulk CD8+ and CD4+ T cells were purified by magnetic negative isolation, while CD8+ TEMRA cells were enriched using FACS. Blood was collected in EDTA tubes and processed within 24 hours, with PBMCs isolated through density gradient centrifugation. PBMCs destined for TCR sequencing were cryopreserved in liquid nitrogen and later thawed in a 37 °C water bath. The sorted or isolated CD4+, CD8+ and CD8+ TEMRA cells reached a purity of at least 90%.

About this clonotype: Its specific antigen is unknown. Qualities for individual bases were not recorded, and no much larger clone is one base off.

The paper's findings and limits, for the study overall: The TCR sequencing and HLA analysis was acknowledged to have included a relatively small number of individuals.

RNA was extracted using the RNeasy kit, and roughly 0.5 to 1 microgram was reverse transcribed with random hexamers. The immunoSEQ multiplex PCR assay, covering 54 Vbeta and 13 Jbeta segments, was used to amplify TCR beta CDR3 regions. PCR amplification bias was corrected by using a synthetic template baseline for primer optimization and computational correction. The authors' analysis ran thus. Reads were assigned to V, D and J genes according to IMGT and analyzed in immunoSEQ Analyzer, with only productive sequences retained. Clonality was computed as one minus Shannon entropy normalized by log2 of the number of productive unique sequences. For each patient and control, public and private clones were evaluated among the 100 most prevalent clones. A clone was defined as Susac-specific if it was absent from the healthy and MS cohorts, from roughly 1,000 published viral clones and from other ImmuneACCESS disease sequences. The public reads were quality trimmed at Q25 with fastp and then assembled into clones with MiXCR by TCRdb, keeping productive beta chains. Rows are unified per CDR3 protein, each entry keeping the most common DNA and genes. These V and J calls rely on TCRdb rather than the paper's analysis. The sample table contains fewer than 100,000 distinct CDR3 sequences; only one count was recorded for about 91% of them. Less than 0.55% of the sample belongs to the ten largest clones.

This chain joins TRBV6-2 or TRBV6-3 to TRBJ2-1; the D segment could be TRBD1, given 5 matching bases. Sequenced input: CD8+ T cells from PBMCs. This TCR was recovered from a human donor with multiple sclerosis. The nucleotide sequence is given as TGTGCCAGCAGCCTAACCCCCGGACATCATCAGTTCTTC. It is translated as CASSLTPGHHQFF.